The 19 T cell receptor beta chains below were found in one sample sequenced in a study of T cell repertoires in cytomegalovirus infection. TCRdb re-called the reads with MiXCR, one entry per CDR3 protein. Of about 900,000 distinct CDR3 sequences listed, about a third are singletons. Their antigen targets remain unknown. Material: cultured CD8+ T cells from PBMCs, obtained from culture after CMV antigen stimulation. These receptors all come from a human donor in good health (CMV status not recorded). Some clones in this sample may be carry-over from other donors' samples.

The chain employs TRBV27 and TRBJ1-5; D may be TRBD1 (5 bases). CDR3 size: 14 residues. Between the trimmed V and J ends, which lost 4 bases and 6 bases, there was a span of 13 bases. Germline V lookup: CDR1 MNHEY, CDR2 SMNVEV (reference sequence). This CDR3 is CASSYGGGLQPQHF. CDR3 nucleotide sequence: TGTGCCAGCAGTTACGGGGGTGGTCTTCAGCCCCAGCATTTT.

The chain links TRBV20-1 to TRBJ2-7, with D perhaps given as TRBD1 or TRBD2 (5 bases each). The V end was cut by 4 bases, the J end by 0 bases, with 13 bases between. Germline CDR1 DFQATT, CDR2 SNEGSKA (reference sequence). The CDR3 extends over 14 amino acids. In nucleotides, the CDR3 is TGCAGTGCTAAAAAGACGGGGACCTCCTACGAGCAGTACTTC. This gives the protein CSAKKTGTSYEQYF.

The rearrangement joins TRBV13 to TRBJ2-4; no definite D call. CDR1 is PRHDT and CDR2 is FYEKMQ in the germline V gene (reference sequence). The CDR3 loop spans 15 amino acids. Trimming removed 1 base at V and 0 bases at J, with 7 bases between. The chain's CDR3 is CASSLDPLAKNIQYF. The CDR3 region has the DNA TGTGCCAGCAGCTTAGATCCCCTAGCCAAAAACATTCAGTACTTC.

The rearrangement uses TRBV28 and TRBJ2-2, with 13 nucleotides matching TRBD2. CDR1 MDHEN and CDR2 SYDVKM come from the germline V gene. The CDR3 runs 16 residues. V was clipped by 5 bases and J by 5 bases; unmatched bases: 5. CDR3 bases: TGTGCCAGCAGTGTGACTAGCGGGGGGATTACCGGGGAGCTGTTTTTT. This translates into CASSVTSGGITGELFF.

This chain connects TRBV3-1 to TRBJ2-1; TRBD1 aligns across 9 bases. Trimming cost V 4 bases and J 0 bases; bases outside gene matches: 4. The CDR3 spans 16 residues. Germline V lookup: CDR1 LGHDT, CDR2 YNNKEL (reference sequence). The CDR3 coding sequence is TGTGCCAGCAGCCCGGGACAGGGCAACTCCTACAATGAGCAGTTCTTC. Protein product: CASSPGQGNSYNEQFF.

This clonotype was seen just once. The chain has TRBV10-3 and TRBJ1-3; the D is unclear. The CDR3 sequence is 15 residues long. Germline assignment: CDR1 ENHRY and CDR2 SYGVKD. The V and J ends lost 8 bases and 0 bases respectively, with 14 bases between them. The DNA of the CDR3 is TGTGCCATCTTAAGTCCGGGTCACTCTGGAAACACCATATATTTT. Its translation: CAILSPGHSGNTIYF.

This clonotype was seen a few times. At one boundary the junction diverges from the germline segment, which might be a read error. The chain employs TRBV4-1 and TRBJ1-5, with D perhaps TRBD1 (6 bases). The CDR3 loop spans 15 amino acids. Germline V gives CDR1 MGHRA, CDR2 YSYEKL. CDR3 residues: CASSQEQGSNQPQHF. The DNA for the CDR3 is TGTGCCAGCAGCCAGGAACAGGGTAGCAATCAGCCCCAGCATTTT.

There are a few counts of this clonotype. The chain joins TRBV27 to TRBJ1-1; the D gene is possibly TRBD1 (5 bases). Germline-derived CDR1 and CDR2 are MNHEY and SMNVEV (reference sequence). Deletions cut 10 bases from V and 3 bases from J, with 15 bases between. The CDR3 is 13 amino acids. The CDR3 nucleotides read TGTGCCATCCAGGGAAGGGAGGACACTGAAGCTTTCTTT. It codes for CAIQGREDTEAFF.

The chain carries TRBV7-6 and TRBJ2-5, with D uncertain. The CDR3 sequence is 15 residues long. Trimming took off 1 base at V and 5 bases at J, with 14 bases between the two ends. Germline values: CDR1 SGHVS, CDR2 FNYEAQ. CDR3 sequence: CASSLGPGMTETQYF. The CDR3 DNA reads TGTGCCAGCAGCTTAGGTCCTGGAATGACGGAGACCCAGTACTTC.

This clonotype was seen more than once but under ten times. The chain carries TRBV7-9 and TRBJ1-4, with D uncertain. This CDR3 contains 14 residues. Trimming shortened V by 5 bases and J by 4 bases, and 11 bases separated the two germline ends. CDR1 is SEHNR, CDR2 FQNEAQ, per germline (reference sequence). This CDR3 is CASSPWRSNEKLFF. CDR3 in DNA: TGTGCCAGCAGCCCATGGCGGAGTAATGAAAAACTGTTTTTT. Filled out from reference TRBV7-9 and TRBJ1-4, the complete variable domain reads DTGVSQNPRHKITKRGQNVTFRCDPISEHNRLYWYRQTLGQGPEFLTYFQNEAQLEKSRLLSDRFSAERPKGSFSTLEIQRTEQGDSAMYLCASSPWRSNEKLFFGSGTQLSVL.

The rearrangement uses TRBV7-4 and TRBJ2-5; tentatively, D is TRBD1 or TRBD2 (5 bases each). Looked up from germline, CDR1 is SGHVT and CDR2 is SQSDAQ. The CDR3 totals 15 residues. V was shortened by 5 bases and J by 7 bases, with 20 bases between the two germline ends. Here the CDR3 reads CASSLGTDYRGTQYF. The CDR3 DNA is TGTGCCAGCAGCCTCGGGACCGACTATCGGGGGACCCAGTACTTC.

This clonotype turned up a few times. The chain couples TRBV3-1 to TRBJ2-7; a weak D match, TRBD1 (7 bases). V dropped 8 bases and J dropped 5 bases, with 19 bases sitting between them. CDR1 is LGHDT and CDR2 is YNNKEL in the germline V gene (reference sequence). The CDR3 loop spans 14 amino acids. In DNA, the CDR3 is TGTGCCAGCCGGAGAGACCAGGGGGGACACGAGCAGTACTTC. This sequence encodes CASRRDQGGHEQYF.

The CDR3 spells CASSFWLTSYNSPLHF. In nucleotides, the CDR3 is TGTGCCAGCAGCTTTTGGCTAACCTCCTATAATTCACCCCTCCACTTT. This chain joins TRBV7-6 and TRBJ1-6; D is uncertain. This CDR3 spans 16 amino acids. Trimming cost V 3 bases and J 0 bases, with 9 bases left between them. Germline-derived CDR1 and CDR2 are SGHVS and FNYEAQ.

This clonotype was counted only a few times. This chain joins TRBV7-9 and TRBJ2-2, with 9 bases fitting TRBD1. The V gene end was trimmed by 0 bases and the J gene end by 6 bases; junction bases not matched to a gene: 2. This CDR3 has 15 residues. Germline CDR1 is SEHNR and CDR2 is FQNEAQ (reference sequence). The CDR3 here is CASSLAQGAAGELFF. The DNA of the CDR3 is TGTGCCAGCAGCTTAGCACAGGGGGCCGCCGGGGAGCTGTTTTTT.

V and J are TRBV4-1 and TRBJ2-3; the match to TRBD2 covers 7 bases. V dropped 8 bases and J dropped 5; count of bases not matched to a gene: 7. This CDR3 is 13 amino acids long. The germline V gene encodes CDR1 MGHRA and CDR2 YSYEKL. The CDR3 DNA is TGCGCCAGCGTGGGGGAGGGATTAGATACGCAGTATTTT. The encoded protein is CASVGEGLDTQYF.

The chain employs TRBV4-3 and TRBJ1-2, with TRBD1 as a possible D gene (5 bases). The CDR3 is 14 amino acids. V lost 1 base and J 7 bases, leaving 13 bases between the germline ends. In germline, CDR1 is LGHNA, CDR2 YSLEER. The CDR3 protein is CASSQGRTSPGYTF. The CDR3 DNA is TGCGCCAGCAGCCAAGGACGGACAAGCCCTGGCTACACCTTC.

The chain is built from TRBV4-1 and TRBJ2-3, with 10 bases identical to TRBD2. The V segment lost 2 bases and the J segment 3 bases; nucleotides outside the gene matches: 2. The germline V gene encodes CDR1 MGHRA and CDR2 YSYEKL. The CDR3 is 15 amino acids. The CDR3 here is CASSQLAGETDTQYF. CDR3 sequence (DNA): TGCGCCAGCAGCCAACTAGCGGGGGAGACAGATACGCAGTATTTT.

The rearrangement joins TRBV20-1 to TRBJ2-1; possibly TRBD1 or TRBD2 for D (5 bases each). The CDR3 covers 13 residues. V dropped 1 base and J dropped 7 bases, with 11 bases sitting between them. Germline V gives CDR1 DFQATT, CDR2 SNEGSKA (reference sequence). The CDR3 nucleotides are TGCAGTGCTAGAGTCCAGGGCGGGAATGAGCAGTTCTTC. Protein product: CSARVQGGNEQFF.

This chain connects TRBV5-1 to TRBJ1-1; 8 positions match TRBD1. After removal of 3 bases from V and 0 bases from J, the junction contained 10 bases not matched to a gene. The germline gives CDR1 SGHRS, CDR2 YFSETQ. The CDR3 contains 17 residues. DNA of the CDR3: TGCGCCAGCAGCTGGGGTCCCGGGACAGGTATGAACACTGAAGCTTTCTTT. It translates to CASSWGPGTGMNTEAFF.